This TCR beta chain emerged from a study of blood T cell repertoires in COVID-19. V shed 2 bases and J shed 4 bases, with 13 bases lying between them. The CDR3 runs 15 residues. Participants came from around 25 US areas, aged about 18 to 100 years. Allocation to cohorts depended on clinical history reported by the participants. In Cohort 3, a recovered donor had either two negative PCRs, clearance, or symptom resolution. The assay was immunoSEQ multiplex PCR, and TCRdb's table has in-frame clones only and misses some. The sample has fewer than 200,000 clones; 70% to 85% are singletons. The sequenced sample consisted of PBMCs or T cells enriched from blood (not recorded which). The receptor was isolated from a man between 45 and 60 years old who had recovered from COVID-19. The chain links TRBV5-3 to TRBJ1-3; D is uncertain. TRBV5-3 is treated as an ORF (open reading frame) with a function not yet certain. The CDR3 region is CARSFPDLAGNTIYF. The CDR3 coding sequence is TGTGCCAGAAGCTTCCCTGACTTAGCGGGAAACACCATATATTTT.